The rows below give T cell receptor beta chains drawn from one sample of a study of blood T cell repertoires in COVID-19. Sequenced by immunoSEQ multiplex PCR; TCRdb stores in-frame clones only, minus some. The table records 250,000 to 350,000 clones, 85% to 90% of them present only once. The specimen was peripheral blood. The source is a woman in her 30s with COVID-19, enrolled during active disease. Both conserved end residues are part of each CDR3.

CDR3 protein: CASSAGENTEAFF; J gene: TRBJ1-1; V gene: TRBV6-4
CDR3 protein: CASSQDLEGFYYF; J gene: TRBJ2-7; V gene: TRBV3-1/TRBV3-2
CDR3 protein: CASSTYDSDVYNEQFF; J gene: TRBJ2-1; V gene: TRBV6-2/TRBV6-3
CDR3 protein: CASSKETGALHF; J gene: TRBJ1-6; V gene: TRBV7-6
CDR3 protein: CASSPNRLAGETDTQYF; J gene: TRBJ2-3; V gene: TRBV7-3
CDR3 protein: CASSSGEERAGYEQYF; J gene: TRBJ2-7; V gene: TRBV2
CDR3 protein: CASSQERSNEQFF; J gene: TRBJ2-1; V gene: TRBV4-3
CDR3 protein: CSAPQDYEQYF; J gene: TRBJ2-7; V gene: TRBV29-1
CDR3 protein: CAWSAPGGWYNEQFF; J gene: TRBJ2-1; V gene: TRBV30
CDR3 protein: CASSQDPGQGIHEQYF; J gene: TRBJ2-7; V gene: TRBV4-1
CDR3 protein: CASSPLRQYNSPLHF; J gene: TRBJ1-6; V gene: TRBV28